These T cell receptor beta chains were read from a single sample in a study of cytomegalovirus exposure and HLA in healthy donors. Only in-frame clones appear in the TCRdb table, and some are missing; sequencing was by immunoSEQ multiplex PCR. The data show roughly 170,000 clones, with 65% to 75% seen just once and approximately 1.5% held by the top ten. Sequenced: PBMCs. The source of these receptors is a girl aged 5-17 years in good health and CMV-seronegative. Both conserved end residues are part of each CDR3. The D gene is left open where the match is weak. Size values are once, few and many counts, or a class for expanded clones, and some rows have none.

d_gene,abundance,j_gene,v_gene,CDR3nt,CDR3aa
NA,NA,TRBJ1-2,TRBV7-9,TGTGCCAGCAGCTTCGCCAGGGGAGTAGGCTACACCTTC,CASSFARGVGYTF
NA,NA,TRBJ1-5,TRBV6-1,TGTGCCAGCAGCCATCCGGGGGGCGATCAGCCCCAGCATTTT,CASSHPGGDQPQHF
TRBD1,NA,TRBJ1-2,TRBV6-5,TGTGCCAGCAGCAGCTCAGGGGGGTCCTATGGCTACACCTTC,CASSSSGGSYGYTF
NA,few,TRBJ2-1,TRBV6-1,TGTGCCAGCAGTGGACACGAAAGCTCCTACAATGAGCAGTTCTTC,CASSGHESSYNEQFF
TRBD1,few,TRBJ1-6,TRBV13,TGTGCCAGCAGCGGACAGGGTAGGCACTCACCCCTCCACTTT,CASSGQGRHSPLHF
TRBD1,NA,TRBJ1-2,TRBV7-3,TGTGCCAGCACCCAGGGGGCTGGAAACTATGGCTACACCTTC,CASTQGAGNYGYTF
NA,once,TRBJ2-1,TRBV2,TGTGCCAGCACCCGGGACTCCGTCGTGCGGTTCTTC,CASTRDSVVRFF
TRBD1,NA,TRBJ1-3,TRBV6-5,TGTGCCAGCAGTTTCGGACAGGGGGGAAACACCATATATTTT,CASSFGQGGNTIYF
NA,NA,TRBJ1-1,TRBV19,TGTGCCAGTAGTATAGGGGCCAACACTGAAGCTTTCTTT,CASSIGANTEAFF
NA,NA,TRBJ2-3,TRBV5-6,TGTGCCAGCAGCTGGCGGGGCGGGCTGACAGATACGCAGTATTTT,CASSWRGGLTDTQYF
NA,once,TRBJ2-1,TRBV5-1,TGCGCCAGCAGCCAACAACCAGGGTATGAGCAGTTCTTC,CASSQQPGYEQFF
NA,once,TRBJ1-4,TRBV28,TGTGCCAGCAGTTTTAGCGCAACTAATGAAAAACTGTTTTTT,CASSFSATNEKLFF
TRBD1,NA,TRBJ1-4,TRBV30,TGTGCCTGGAGTGGGGACAGCTTAAATGAAAAACTGTTTTTT,CAWSGDSLNEKLFF
TRBD1,NA,TRBJ1-5,TRBV19,TGTGCCAGTAGTGGGACAGGAGCCCAGCCCCAGCATTTT,CASSGTGAQPQHF
TRBD1,NA,TRBJ1-2,TRBV10-3,TGTGCCATCAGAAGGGACAGGAGCTTCTATGGCTACACCTTC,CAIRRDRSFYGYTF
TRBD1,NA,TRBJ1-1,TRBV2,TGTGCCAGCAGTGTGCGAGGGGGCTTTGCTGAAGCTTTCTTT,CASSVRGGFAEAFF
NA,NA,TRBJ1-1,TRBV7-9,TGTGCCAGCAGCTTATCGCAGGACACTGAAGCTTTCTTT,CASSLSQDTEAFF
NA,few,TRBJ1-2,TRBV6-1,TGTGCCAGCAGTGAAGGCAGGGTAAGGGGCTACACCTTC,CASSEGRVRGYTF
TRBD1,NA,TRBJ2-3,TRBV10-1,TGCGCCAGCAAGGGACAGGGAACAGATACGCAGTATTTT,CASKGQGTDTQYF
NA,few,TRBJ1-3,TRBV7-6,TGTGCCAGCAGCCCCCTCTCTGAGGGGGTCGGAAACACCATATATTTT,CASSPLSEGVGNTIYF
TRBD1,NA,TRBJ2-5,TRBV2,TGTGCCAGCACCCAAAGGACAGGGGTATATGAGACCCAGTACTTC,CASTQRTGVYETQYF
TRBD1,NA,TRBJ1-4,TRBV19,TGTGCCACCACCGAGACCGGGACAGGGTATGAAAAACTGTTTTTT,CATTETGTGYEKLFF
NA,few,TRBJ1-2,TRBV7-6,TGTGCCAGCAGCTACCAACCCCCCCACGTAACAGGGCTAAACTATGGCTACACCTTC,CASSYQPPHVTGLNYGYTF
TRBD1,few,TRBJ2-5,TRBV7-9,TGTGCCAGCAGCGAGGGACAGGCGATGTACCAAGAGACCCAGTACTTC,CASSEGQAMYQETQYF
NA,NA,TRBJ2-1,TRBV6-6,TGTGCCAGCAGGCCCCAGGGGCCTTCGTTTTTCTTC,CASRPQGPSFFF
TRBD2,once,TRBJ2-3,TRBV6-1,TGTGCCAGCACAGGGCGGGGGGGGAGCACAGATACGCAGTATTTT,CASTGRGGSTDTQYF